These 31 T cell receptor beta chains share one sample of origin, sequenced in a study of T cells in tuberculosis (dated by TCRdb to the late 2010s). Libraries were constructed by the immunoSEQ multiplex PCR assay. Entries here come from immuneACCESS through TCRdb and include only in-frame sequences with V and J called. Some clones fail to appear in such tables; in the studies checked, an unresolved V gene covers under half of the shortfall, and the cause of the remainder is unknown. Across this sample there are approximately 20,000 clones, with around 97% seen only once. More than 5% of the sample goes to the ten largest clones. The sequencing input was PBMCs. These receptor sequences come from a donor between 10 and 35 years old with latent tuberculosis or without tuberculosis infection.

The chain has TRBV7-8 and TRBJ2-3; weak D call: TRBD1 (5 bases). CDR1 is SGHVS and CDR2 is FQNEAQ in the germline V gene. The CDR3 covers 16 residues. Trimming removed 4 bases from V and 0 bases from J, with 14 bases in between. The DNA for the CDR3 is TGTGCCAGCAGCTCGCTGACAGTTTCTAGCACAGATACGCAGTATTTT. It yields the protein CASSSLTVSSTDTQYF.

The chain couples TRBV13 to TRBJ2-1; D gene unclear. The CDR3 is 12 amino acids. The V and J ends lost 2 bases and 7 bases respectively, with 6 bases between them. Per the germline V gene, CDR1 is PRHDT and CDR2 is FYEKMQ (reference sequence). DNA for the CDR3: TGTGCCAGCAGCTTAAATCGGAATGAGCAGTTCTTC. Protein: CASSLNRNEQFF.

In its sample, this clone was seen once. The chain has TRBV29-1 and TRBJ2-5, with 14 bases fitting TRBD2. V dropped 2 bases and J dropped 4; count of bases not matched to a gene: 9. The CDR3 length is 17 residues. Germline loops: CDR1 SQVTM, CDR2 ANQGSEA. The CDR3 loop reads CSVEIETSGGAGETQYF. In DNA form, the CDR3 reads TGCAGCGTTGAAATAGAGACTAGCGGGGGGGCGGGAGAGACCCAGTACTTC.

This clone showed up just a few times. The V and J genes are TRBV12-5 and TRBJ1-1, with 7 bases that match TRBD1. CDR3 size: 14 residues. V shed 9 bases and J 0 bases; nucleotides not matched to a gene: 7. Germline-derived CDR1 and CDR2 are LGHNT and FRNRAP. This CDR3 reads CASLSGQMNTEAFF. The CDR3 nucleotides read TGTGCTAGCCTATCGGGACAGATGAACACTGAAGCTTTCTTT.

The chain couples TRBV11-2 to TRBJ2-1, with D unresolved. The V end lost 1 base, the J end lost 0 bases, and 7 bases lay between the germline ends. Germline V CDR1 and CDR2: SGHAT, FQNNGV. There are 15 residues in the CDR3. The chain's CDR3 is CASSLGLSSYNEQFF. The CDR3 coding sequence is TGTGCCAGCAGCTTAGGTCTGAGCTCCTACAATGAGCAGTTCTTC.

The chain couples TRBV19 to TRBJ2-7; tentatively, D is TRBD1 (6 bases). The V and J ends lost 0 bases and 3 bases respectively, with 12 bases between them. CDR1 and CDR2 (germline): LNHDA, SQIVND (reference sequence). The CDR3 is 15 amino acids. For the CDR3, the DNA is TGTGCCAGTAGTATAGACCGGCAGGGGATCTACGAGCAGTACTTC. Translation: CASSIDRQGIYEQYF.

The chain carries TRBV5-1 and TRBJ2-3; D is perhaps TRBD2 (5 bases). V lost 4 bases, J lost 0 bases, and 9 bases lay in between. This CDR3 contains 14 residues. Germline V gene sequence: CDR1 SGHRS, CDR2 YFSETQ. The CDR3 DNA is TGCGCCAGCAGCAGGGAGCGAAGCACAGATACGCAGTATTTT. Amino acid sequence: CASSRERSTDTQYF.

The chain carries TRBV18 and TRBJ1-4; D is perhaps TRBD1 (5 bases). The length of the CDR3 is 15 residues. Deletions cut 2 bases from V and 10 bases from J, with 17 bases between. Germline loops: CDR1 KGHSH, CDR2 LQKENI. The CDR3 reads CASSPTGGVQGKLFF. The CDR3 nucleotides are TGTGCCAGCTCACCAACTGGGGGGGTCCAGGGAAAACTGTTTTTT.

The chain combines TRBV11-2 with TRBJ2-3; D gene unclear. V was trimmed by 1 base and J by 2 bases, leaving 10 bases between them. Germline V gene lookup returns CDR1 SGHAT and CDR2 FQNNGV. The CDR3 sequence is 15 residues long. DNA of the CDR3: TGTGCCAGCAGCTTAGGTTCGAGGCACACAGATACGCAGTATTTT. Its protein is CASSLGSRHTDTQYF.

V gene TRBV10-3 combines with J gene TRBJ2-7; no clear D gene. CDR3 size: 12 residues. Trimming took 2 bases from V and 2 from J, leaving 4 bases between them. The germline V gene encodes CDR1 ENHRY and CDR2 SYGVKD. The CDR3 protein is CAISEGPYEQYF. In DNA form, the CDR3 reads TGTGCCATCAGTGAGGGGCCCTACGAGCAGTACTTC.

This chain joins TRBV10-3 and TRBJ1-2; perhaps TRBD1 as D (6 bases). Trimming cost V 5 bases and J 8 bases, with 24 bases left between them. Germline CDR1 and CDR2: ENHRY and SYGVKD. This CDR3 comprises 16 residues. CDR3 sequence (DNA): TGTGCCATCAGTATAGGGGGTTGGCCGTCCTCAGGAGGCTACACCTTC. This codes for CAISIGGWPSSGGYTF.

This clone is a singleton in its sample. J is TRBJ2-1 and V is TRBV5-1; 11 bases are shared with TRBD2. This CDR3 is 18 amino acids long. Germline CDR1 and CDR2: SGHRS and YFSETQ. V gave up 2 bases and J gave up 8 bases; unmatched junction bases: 15. This CDR3 reads CASSFKLAGANAVDEQFF. The DNA of the CDR3 is TGCGCCAGCAGCTTTAAACTAGCGGGAGCCAACGCCGTGGATGAGCAGTTCTTC.

This chain connects TRBV9 to TRBJ2-7; D may be TRBD1 (5 bases). Trimming left V 0 bases short and J 2 bases short, with 12 bases between. This CDR3 contains 15 residues. CDR1 is SGDLS, CDR2 YYNGEE, per germline. The CDR3 is CASSVGQKSTYEQYF. DNA for the CDR3: TGTGCCAGCAGCGTAGGACAGAAAAGTACCTACGAGCAGTACTTC.

This CDR3 reads CASSGARSTDTQYF. The CDR3 DNA reads as TGTGCCAGCTCAGGGGCCCGCAGCACAGATACGCAGTATTTT. The V call is TRBV6-5, the J call TRBJ2-3, with D perhaps matching TRBD1 (6 bases). This CDR3 has 14 residues. Germline lookup yields CDR1 MNHEY and CDR2 SVGAGI. Deletions cut 8 bases from V and 0 bases from J, with 12 bases between.

This chain links TRBV19 with TRBJ1-5, with D possibly TRBD1 on 6 matching bases. Germline lookup yields CDR1 LNHDA and CDR2 SQIVND (reference sequence). The CDR3 runs to 15 residues. With 8 bases removed from V and 1 base from J, the gap between germline ends came to 15 bases. The DNA of the CDR3 is TGTGCCAGTTCTAACAGGGTAGGGAGCAATCAGCCCCAGCATTTT. Residues: CASSNRVGSNQPQHF.

The chain employs TRBV6-1 and TRBJ1-3; D perhaps matches TRBD1 (5 bases). CDR3 length: 15 residues. Germline CDR1 and CDR2: MNHNS and SASEGT. Trimming pared 2 bases from V and 0 bases from J, leaving 8 bases between. The CDR3 DNA reads TGTGCCAGCAGTGAATGGGGGGACTCTGGAAACACCATATATTTT. Amino acids: CASSEWGDSGNTIYF.

The chain is built from TRBV7-7 and TRBJ2-1, with TRBD2 identical over 11 bases. There are 19 residues in the CDR3. The ends lost 1 base at V and 0 bases at J; junction bases unmatched: 8. From germline, CDR1 is SSHAT and CDR2 FNYEAQ (reference sequence). In DNA form, the CDR3 reads TGTGCCAGCAGCTTAGGGGGTCTAGCGGGAGGCATCTCCTACAATGAGCAGTTCTTC. It specifies CASSLGGLAGGISYNEQFF.

This CDR3 reads CASSPGPSTDTQYF. The CDR3 bases are TGCGCCAGCAGCCCAGGGCCCAGCACAGATACGCAGTATTTT. The chain combines TRBV5-1 with TRBJ2-3; D perhaps matches TRBD1 (5 bases). The germline CDR1 and CDR2 sequences are SGHRS and YFSETQ. V dropped 4 bases and J dropped 0 bases, with 9 bases sitting between them. There are 14 residues in the CDR3. Complete variable domain (other parts from reference TRBV5-1 and TRBJ2-3): KAGVTQTPRYLIKTRGQQVTLSCSPISGHRSVSWYQQTPGQGLQFLFEYFSETQRNKGNFPGRFSGRQFSNSRSEMNVSTLELGDSALYLCASSPGPSTDTQYFGPGTRLTVL.

The chain carries TRBV5-1 and TRBJ1-1; weak D call: TRBD1 (5 bases). CDR1 is SGHRS, CDR2 YFSETQ, per germline. Between the trimmed V and J ends, which lost 2 bases and 6 bases, there was a span of 8 bases. This CDR3 is 12 amino acids long. The CDR3 reads CASSFLGAEAFF. The CDR3 DNA reads as TGCGCCAGCAGCTTTCTAGGGGCTGAAGCTTTCTTT.

This chain links TRBV12-5 with TRBJ2-7, with D maybe TRBD2 (5 bases). The V gene's germline CDR1 is LGHNT and CDR2 FRNRAP. The CDR3 runs 15 residues. Trimming left V 4 bases short and J 4 bases short, with 17 bases between. The DNA for the CDR3 is TGTGCTAGTGGTTCGTACCGGGCCCCGGGATACGAGCAGTACTTC. Protein product: CASGSYRAPGYEQYF.

This clone was seen a single time. The rearrangement uses TRBV7-7 and TRBJ1-3, with TRBD1 identical over 9 bases. Trimming at V came to 8 bases and at J to 11 bases, leaving 7 bases not matched to a gene. Germline V gives CDR1 SSHAT, CDR2 FNYEAQ (reference sequence). The CDR3 has 12 amino acids. This CDR3 reads CASSPGQGPIYF. CDR3 coding DNA: TGTGCCAGCTCTCCAGGACAGGGGCCCATATATTTT.

The CDR3 region has the DNA TGTGCCAGCTCACCGGACAGGGGGGCGAATAACGAGCAGTACTTC. Its protein is CASSPDRGANNEQYF. The rearrangement uses TRBV18 and TRBJ2-7; TRBD1 aligns across 10 bases. Losses at the gene ends were 3 bases for V and 5 bases for J; bases not matched to a gene: 7. CDR3 length: 15 residues. Germline V gene sequence: CDR1 KGHSH, CDR2 LQKENI.

This clone was recorded once. V is TRBV13 and J is TRBJ2-1; possible D gene TRBD2, 6 bases. V dropped 0 bases and J dropped 7 bases, with 16 bases sitting between them. CDR1 is PRHDT and CDR2 is FYEKMQ in the germline V gene (reference sequence). CDR3 size: 16 residues. This chain's CDR3 is CASSLGPGVWVNEQFF. CDR3 DNA: TGTGCCAGCAGCTTAGGCCCGGGGGTCTGGGTTAATGAGCAGTTCTTC.

This rearrangement joins TRBV29-1 to TRBJ2-7; D is perhaps TRBD1 (5 bases). The germline V and J ends were trimmed by 2 bases and 2 bases, with 10 bases remaining between them. Germline V gene sequence: CDR1 SQVTM, CDR2 ANQGSEA. This CDR3 contains 13 residues. The CDR3 DNA follows: TGCAGCGTTGAAAAAGGACATCCCTACGAGCAGTACTTC. This sequence encodes CSVEKGHPYEQYF.

J is TRBJ2-7 and V is TRBV19, with 7 bases lining up with TRBD1. Germline lookup yields CDR1 LNHDA and CDR2 SQIVND (reference sequence). The CDR3 loop spans 14 amino acids. The ends lost 6 bases at V and 2 bases at J; junction bases unmatched: 7. CDR3 sequence (DNA): TGTGCCAGTAGCTTCGGGACAGCTCCCTACGAGCAGTACTTC. Protein: CASSFGTAPYEQYF.

The V and J genes are TRBV2 and TRBJ1-1, with D possibly TRBD1 on 5 matching bases. CDR3 size: 11 residues. The V end lost 9 bases, the J end lost 4 bases, and 9 bases lay between the germline ends. The germline gives CDR1 SNHLY, CDR2 FYNNEI. The CDR3 region has the DNA TGTGCCAGGACAGCGGGCACTGAAGCTTTCTTT. This encodes CARTAGTEAFF.

The rearrangement uses TRBV27 and TRBJ2-7; 7 bases are a match to TRBD1. V was pared by 5 bases and J by 3 bases, with 1 base of the junction left unmatched. CDR1 is MNHEY and CDR2 is SMNVEV in the germline V gene (reference sequence). The CDR3 has 12 amino acids. The CDR3 region has the DNA TGTGCCAGCAGTCGGGACAGCTACGAGCAGTACTTC. This translates into CASSRDSYEQYF.

The rearrangement joins TRBV5-8 to TRBJ1-2; possibly TRBD1 for D (5 bases). CDR3 length: 13 residues. Germline CDR1 SGHTS, CDR2 YDEGEE. Trimming left V 1 base short and J 4 bases short, with 8 bases between. The CDR3 sequence is CASSLTGFYGYTF. The CDR3 DNA follows: TGTGCCAGCAGCTTGACAGGATTCTATGGCTACACCTTC.

This chain uses TRBV4-1 with TRBJ1-4, with D perhaps TRBD1 (5 bases). Trimming shortened V by 6 bases and J by 8 bases, and 22 bases separated the two germline ends. Germline CDR1 reads MGHRA; CDR2 reads YSYEKL. The CDR3 contains 16 residues. CDR3 loop: CASRDPFRDSNEKLFF. The CDR3 nucleotides are TGCGCCAGCAGGGATCCCTTCAGGGATAGCAACGAAAAACTGTTTTTT.

The V call is TRBV7-8, the J call TRBJ1-3; D is uncertain. Germline values: CDR1 SGHVS, CDR2 FQNEAQ. This CDR3 has 17 residues. V lost 2 bases and J lost 0, with 14 bases in between. CDR3 sequence: CASSLIQQIFSGNTIYF. CDR3 DNA: TGTGCCAGCAGCTTAATCCAACAAATATTCTCTGGAAACACCATATATTTT.

The chain has TRBV25-1 and TRBJ2-3; the match to TRBD2 covers 13 bases. The CDR3 is 16 residues long. Germline values: CDR1 MGHDK, CDR2 SYGVNS. The trim removed 4 bases at V and 4 bases at J, leaving 5 bases unmatched. Here the CDR3 DNA reads TGTGCCAGCAGTGCCGGGACTAGCGGGAATTCAGATACGCAGTATTTT. Amino acid sequence: CASSAGTSGNSDTQYF.